This T cell receptor (beta chain) was identified during a study of blood T cell repertoires in COVID-19. About the study: Material from acute and convalescent COVID-19 was sourced from the United States, Italy and Spain. Sources were T cells, B-cell-depleted T cells, or PBMCs; the material itself was cDNA or gDNA.

How the authors handled the data: The authors estimated nucleated cell counts from reference gene primer amplification. Repertoires were generated with immunoSEQ multiplex PCR, while TCRdb's copy carries only in-frame clones and drops some. Clone size and V and J calls were adopted from that table, with D and trimming inferred from the DNA. In the table there are 120,000 to 150,000 clones, 87% of which are singletons. CDR1 LNHDA and CDR2 SQIVND come from the germline V gene (reference sequence). With 9 bases clipped from V and 7 bases from J, the junction kept 15 bases outside the gene matches. The CDR3 extends over 15 amino acids.

Material: peripheral blood. The origin of this receptor is a man older than 75 with acute or convalescent COVID-19. This chain connects TRBV19 to TRBJ2-1, with 7 bases matching TRBD2. The CDR3 region has the DNA TGTGCCAGCAAACCGGGTGGGAGGGTTAGGAATGAGCAGTTCTTC. This codes for CASKPGGRVRNEQFF.